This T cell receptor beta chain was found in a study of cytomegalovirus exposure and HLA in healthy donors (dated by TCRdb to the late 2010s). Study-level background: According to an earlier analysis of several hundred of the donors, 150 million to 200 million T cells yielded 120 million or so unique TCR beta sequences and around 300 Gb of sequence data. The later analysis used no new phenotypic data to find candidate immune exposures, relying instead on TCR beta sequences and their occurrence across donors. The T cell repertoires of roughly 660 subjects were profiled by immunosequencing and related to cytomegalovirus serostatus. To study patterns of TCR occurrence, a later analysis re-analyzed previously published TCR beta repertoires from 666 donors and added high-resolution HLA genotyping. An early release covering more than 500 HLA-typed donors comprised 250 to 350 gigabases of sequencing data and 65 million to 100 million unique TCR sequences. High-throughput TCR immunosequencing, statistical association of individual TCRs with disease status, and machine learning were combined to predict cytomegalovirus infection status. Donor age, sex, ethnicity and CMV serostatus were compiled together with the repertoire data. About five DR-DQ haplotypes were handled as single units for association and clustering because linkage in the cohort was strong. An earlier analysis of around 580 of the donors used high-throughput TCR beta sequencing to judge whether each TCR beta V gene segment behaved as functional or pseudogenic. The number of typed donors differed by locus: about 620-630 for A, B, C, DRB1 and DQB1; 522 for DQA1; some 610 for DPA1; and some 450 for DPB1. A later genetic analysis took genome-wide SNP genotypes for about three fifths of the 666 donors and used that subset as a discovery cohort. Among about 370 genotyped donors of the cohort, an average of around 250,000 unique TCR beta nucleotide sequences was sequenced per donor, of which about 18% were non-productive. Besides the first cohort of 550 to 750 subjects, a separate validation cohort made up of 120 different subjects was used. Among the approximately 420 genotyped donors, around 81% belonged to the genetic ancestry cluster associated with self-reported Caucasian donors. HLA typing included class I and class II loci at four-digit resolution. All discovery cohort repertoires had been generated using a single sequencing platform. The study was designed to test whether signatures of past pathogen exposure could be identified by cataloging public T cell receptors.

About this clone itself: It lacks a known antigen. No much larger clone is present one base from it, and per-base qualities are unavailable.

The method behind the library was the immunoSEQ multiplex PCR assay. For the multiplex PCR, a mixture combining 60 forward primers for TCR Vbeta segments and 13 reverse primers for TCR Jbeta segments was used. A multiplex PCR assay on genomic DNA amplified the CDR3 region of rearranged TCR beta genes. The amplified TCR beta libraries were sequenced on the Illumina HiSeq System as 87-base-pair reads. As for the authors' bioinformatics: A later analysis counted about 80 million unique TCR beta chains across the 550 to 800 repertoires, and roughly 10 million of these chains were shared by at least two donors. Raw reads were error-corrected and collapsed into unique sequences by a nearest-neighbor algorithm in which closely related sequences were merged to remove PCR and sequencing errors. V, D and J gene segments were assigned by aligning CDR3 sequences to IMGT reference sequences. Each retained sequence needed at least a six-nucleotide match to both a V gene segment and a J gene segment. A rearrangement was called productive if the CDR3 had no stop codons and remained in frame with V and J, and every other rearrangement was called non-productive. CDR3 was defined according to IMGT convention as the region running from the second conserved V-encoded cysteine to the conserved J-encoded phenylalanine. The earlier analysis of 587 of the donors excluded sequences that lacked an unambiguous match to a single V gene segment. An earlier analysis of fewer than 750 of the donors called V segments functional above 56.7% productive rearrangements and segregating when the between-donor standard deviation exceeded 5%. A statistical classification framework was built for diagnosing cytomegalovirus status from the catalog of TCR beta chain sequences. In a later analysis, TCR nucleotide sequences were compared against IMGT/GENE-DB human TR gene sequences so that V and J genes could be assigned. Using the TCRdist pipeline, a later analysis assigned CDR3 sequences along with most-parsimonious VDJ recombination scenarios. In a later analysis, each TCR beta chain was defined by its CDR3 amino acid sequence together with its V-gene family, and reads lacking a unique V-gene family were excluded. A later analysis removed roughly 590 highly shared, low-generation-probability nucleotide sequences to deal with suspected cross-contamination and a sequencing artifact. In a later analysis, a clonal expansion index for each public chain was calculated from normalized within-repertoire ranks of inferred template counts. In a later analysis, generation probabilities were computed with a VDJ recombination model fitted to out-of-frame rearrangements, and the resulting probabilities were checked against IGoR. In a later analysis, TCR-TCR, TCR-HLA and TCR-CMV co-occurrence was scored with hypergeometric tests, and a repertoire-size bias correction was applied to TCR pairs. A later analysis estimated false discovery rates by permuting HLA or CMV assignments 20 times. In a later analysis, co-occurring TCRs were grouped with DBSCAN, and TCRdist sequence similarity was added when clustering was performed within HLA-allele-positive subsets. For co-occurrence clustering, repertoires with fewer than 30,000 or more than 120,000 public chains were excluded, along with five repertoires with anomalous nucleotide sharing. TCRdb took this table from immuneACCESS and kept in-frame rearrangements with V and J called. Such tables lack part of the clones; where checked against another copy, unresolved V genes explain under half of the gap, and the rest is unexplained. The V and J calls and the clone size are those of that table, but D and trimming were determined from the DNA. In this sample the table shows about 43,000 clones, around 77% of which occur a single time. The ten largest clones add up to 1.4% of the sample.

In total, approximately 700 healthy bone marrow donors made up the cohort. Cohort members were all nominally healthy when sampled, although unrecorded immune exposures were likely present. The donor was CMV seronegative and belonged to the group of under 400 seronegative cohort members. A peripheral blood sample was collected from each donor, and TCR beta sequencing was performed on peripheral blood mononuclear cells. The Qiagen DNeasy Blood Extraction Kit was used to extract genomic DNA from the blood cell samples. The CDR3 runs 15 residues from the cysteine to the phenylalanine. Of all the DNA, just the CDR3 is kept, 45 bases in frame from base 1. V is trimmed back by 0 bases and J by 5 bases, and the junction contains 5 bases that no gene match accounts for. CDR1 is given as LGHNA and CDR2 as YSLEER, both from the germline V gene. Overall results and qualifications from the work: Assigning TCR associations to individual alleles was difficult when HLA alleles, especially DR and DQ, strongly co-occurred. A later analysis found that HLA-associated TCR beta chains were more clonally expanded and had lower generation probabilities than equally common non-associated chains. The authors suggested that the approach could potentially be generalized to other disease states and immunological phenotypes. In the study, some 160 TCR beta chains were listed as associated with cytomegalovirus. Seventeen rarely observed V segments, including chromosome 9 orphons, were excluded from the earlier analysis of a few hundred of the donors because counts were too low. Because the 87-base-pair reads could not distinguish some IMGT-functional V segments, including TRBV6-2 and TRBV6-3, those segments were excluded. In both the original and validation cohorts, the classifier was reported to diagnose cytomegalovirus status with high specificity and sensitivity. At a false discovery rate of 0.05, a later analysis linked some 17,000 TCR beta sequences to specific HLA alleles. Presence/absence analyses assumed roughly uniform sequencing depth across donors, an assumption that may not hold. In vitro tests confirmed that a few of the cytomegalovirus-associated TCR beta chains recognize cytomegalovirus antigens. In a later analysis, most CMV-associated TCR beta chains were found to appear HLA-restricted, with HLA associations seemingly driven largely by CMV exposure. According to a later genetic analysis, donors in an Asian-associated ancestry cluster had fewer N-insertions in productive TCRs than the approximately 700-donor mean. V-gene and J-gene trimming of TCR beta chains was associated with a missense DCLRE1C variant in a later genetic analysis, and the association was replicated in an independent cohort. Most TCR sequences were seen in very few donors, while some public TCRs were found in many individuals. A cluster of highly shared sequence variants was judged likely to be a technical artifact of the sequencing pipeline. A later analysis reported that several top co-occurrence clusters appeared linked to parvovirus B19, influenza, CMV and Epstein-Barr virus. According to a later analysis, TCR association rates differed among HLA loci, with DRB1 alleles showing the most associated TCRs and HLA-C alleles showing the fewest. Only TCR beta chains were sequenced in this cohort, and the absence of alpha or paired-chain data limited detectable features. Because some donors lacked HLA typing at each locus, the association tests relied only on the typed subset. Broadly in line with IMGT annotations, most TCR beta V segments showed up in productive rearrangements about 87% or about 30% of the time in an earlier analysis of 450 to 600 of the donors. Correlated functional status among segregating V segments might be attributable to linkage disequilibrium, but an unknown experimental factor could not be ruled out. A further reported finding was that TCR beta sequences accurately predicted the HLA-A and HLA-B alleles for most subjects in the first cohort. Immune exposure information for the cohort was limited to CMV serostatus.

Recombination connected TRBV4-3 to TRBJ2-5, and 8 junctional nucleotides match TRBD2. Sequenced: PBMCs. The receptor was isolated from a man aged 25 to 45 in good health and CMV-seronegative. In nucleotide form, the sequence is TGCGCCAGCAGCCAAGATAGGCTAGCGGGCGAGACCCAGTACTTC. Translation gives CASSQDRLAGETQYF.